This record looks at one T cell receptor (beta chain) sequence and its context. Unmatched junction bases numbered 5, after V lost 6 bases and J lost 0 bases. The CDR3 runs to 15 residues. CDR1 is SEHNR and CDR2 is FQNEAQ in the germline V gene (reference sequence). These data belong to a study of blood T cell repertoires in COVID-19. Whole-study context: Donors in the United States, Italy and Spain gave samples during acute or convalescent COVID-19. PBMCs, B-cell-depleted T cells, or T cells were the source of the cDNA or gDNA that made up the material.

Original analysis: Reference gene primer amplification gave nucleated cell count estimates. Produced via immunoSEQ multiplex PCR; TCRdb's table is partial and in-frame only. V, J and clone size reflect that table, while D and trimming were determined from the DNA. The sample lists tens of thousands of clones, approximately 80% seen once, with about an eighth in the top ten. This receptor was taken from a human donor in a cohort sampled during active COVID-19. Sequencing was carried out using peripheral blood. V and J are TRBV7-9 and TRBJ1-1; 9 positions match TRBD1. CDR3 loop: CASRGQGTMNTEAFF. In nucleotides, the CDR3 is TGTGCCAGCAGGGGACAGGGAACCATGAACACTGAAGCTTTCTTT.